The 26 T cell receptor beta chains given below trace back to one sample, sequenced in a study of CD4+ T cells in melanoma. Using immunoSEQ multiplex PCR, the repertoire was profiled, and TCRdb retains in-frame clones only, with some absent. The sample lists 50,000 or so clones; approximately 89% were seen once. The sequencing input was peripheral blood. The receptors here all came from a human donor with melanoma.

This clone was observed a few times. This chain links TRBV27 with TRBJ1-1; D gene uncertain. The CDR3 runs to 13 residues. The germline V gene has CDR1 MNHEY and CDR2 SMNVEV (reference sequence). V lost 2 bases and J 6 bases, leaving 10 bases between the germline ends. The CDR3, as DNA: TGTGCCAGCAGTTTAACTTCCTACGCTGAAGCTTTCTTT. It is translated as CASSLTSYAEAFF.

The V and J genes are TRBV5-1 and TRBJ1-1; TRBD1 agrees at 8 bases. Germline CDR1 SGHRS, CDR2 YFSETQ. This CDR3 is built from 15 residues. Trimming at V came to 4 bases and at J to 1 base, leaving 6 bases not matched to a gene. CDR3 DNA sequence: TGCGCCAGCAGCAAAGGACAGGGTTGGAACACTGAAGCTTTCTTT. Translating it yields CASSKGQGWNTEAFF.

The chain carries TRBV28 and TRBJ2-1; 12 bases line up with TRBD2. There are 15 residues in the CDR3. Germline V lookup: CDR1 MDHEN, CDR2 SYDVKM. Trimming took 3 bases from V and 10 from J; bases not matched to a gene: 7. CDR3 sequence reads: CASSFEPSGGEEQFF. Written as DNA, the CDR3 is TGTGCCAGCAGTTTCGAGCCTAGCGGGGGGGAGGAGCAGTTCTTC.

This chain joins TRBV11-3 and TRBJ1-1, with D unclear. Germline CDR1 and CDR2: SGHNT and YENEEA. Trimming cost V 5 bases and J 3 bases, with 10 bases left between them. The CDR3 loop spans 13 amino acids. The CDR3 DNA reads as TGTGCCAGCAGCCTTCAACGGGACACTGAAGCTTTCTTT. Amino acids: CASSLQRDTEAFF.

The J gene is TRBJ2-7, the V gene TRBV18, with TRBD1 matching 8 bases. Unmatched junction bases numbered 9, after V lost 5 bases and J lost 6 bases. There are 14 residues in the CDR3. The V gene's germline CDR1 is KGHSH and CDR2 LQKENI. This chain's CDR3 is CASSSGTGGSEQYF. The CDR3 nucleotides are TGTGCCAGCTCATCAGGGACAGGAGGAAGCGAGCAGTACTTC. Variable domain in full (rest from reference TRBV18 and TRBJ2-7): NAGVMQNPRHLVRRRGQEARLRCSPMKGHSHVYWYRQLPEEGLKFMVYLQKENIIDESGMPKERFSAEFPKEGPSILRIQQVVRGDSAAYFCASSSGTGGSEQYFGPGTRLTVT.

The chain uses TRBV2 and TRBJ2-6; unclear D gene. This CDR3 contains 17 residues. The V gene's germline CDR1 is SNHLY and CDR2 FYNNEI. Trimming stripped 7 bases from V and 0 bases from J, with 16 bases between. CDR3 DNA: TGTGCCAGCATGGCCGGAAGGCCCCACTCTGGGGCCAACGTCCTGACTTTC. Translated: CASMAGRPHSGANVLTF.

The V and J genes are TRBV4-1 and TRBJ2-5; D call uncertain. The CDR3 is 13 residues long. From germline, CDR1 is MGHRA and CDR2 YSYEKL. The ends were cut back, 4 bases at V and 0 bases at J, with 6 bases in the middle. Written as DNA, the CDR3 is TGCGCCAGCAGCCTGGAGTACCAAGAGACCCAGTACTTC. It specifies CASSLEYQETQYF.

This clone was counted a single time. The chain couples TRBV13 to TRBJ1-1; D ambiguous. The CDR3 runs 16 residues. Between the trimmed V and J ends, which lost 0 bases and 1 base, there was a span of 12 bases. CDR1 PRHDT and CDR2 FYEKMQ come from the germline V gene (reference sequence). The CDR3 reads CASSLGRGIQNTEAFF. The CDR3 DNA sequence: TGTGCCAGCAGCTTAGGTCGCGGGATACAGAACACTGAAGCTTTCTTT.

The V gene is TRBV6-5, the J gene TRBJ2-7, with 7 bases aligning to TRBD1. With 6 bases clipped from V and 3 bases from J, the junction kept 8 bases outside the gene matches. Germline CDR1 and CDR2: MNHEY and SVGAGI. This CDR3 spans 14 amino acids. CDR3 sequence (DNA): TGTGCCAGCAGACGGACAGGTATTATCTACGAGCAGTACTTC. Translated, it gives CASRRTGIIYEQYF.

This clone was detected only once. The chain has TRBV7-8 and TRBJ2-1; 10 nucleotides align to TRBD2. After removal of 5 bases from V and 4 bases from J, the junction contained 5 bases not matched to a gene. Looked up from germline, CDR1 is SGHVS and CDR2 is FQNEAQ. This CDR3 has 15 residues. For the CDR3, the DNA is TGTGCCAGCAGCCCTAGCGGGGGTCCTTACAATGAGCAGTTCTTC. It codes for CASSPSGGPYNEQFF.

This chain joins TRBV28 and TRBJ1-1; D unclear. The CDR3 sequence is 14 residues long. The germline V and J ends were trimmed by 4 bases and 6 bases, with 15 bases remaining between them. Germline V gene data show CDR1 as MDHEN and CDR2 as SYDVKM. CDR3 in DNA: TGTGCCAGCAGTTCCCCGGGAAATCTGGCTGAAGCTTTCTTT. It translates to CASSSPGNLAEAFF.

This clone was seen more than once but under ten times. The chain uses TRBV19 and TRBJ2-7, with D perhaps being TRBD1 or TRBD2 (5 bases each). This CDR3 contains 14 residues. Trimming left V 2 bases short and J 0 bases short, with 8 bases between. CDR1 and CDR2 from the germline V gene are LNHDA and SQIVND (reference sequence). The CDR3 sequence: CASSIPGPSYEQYF. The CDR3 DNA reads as TGTGCCAGTAGTATACCGGGACCCTCCTACGAGCAGTACTTC.

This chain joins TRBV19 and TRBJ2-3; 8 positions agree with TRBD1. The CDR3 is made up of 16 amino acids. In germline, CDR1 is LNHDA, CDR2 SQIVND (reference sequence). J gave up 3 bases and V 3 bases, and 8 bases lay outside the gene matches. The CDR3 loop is CASSILRTGSTDTQYF. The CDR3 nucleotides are TGTGCCAGTAGTATTCTAAGGACAGGGTCTACAGATACGCAGTATTTT. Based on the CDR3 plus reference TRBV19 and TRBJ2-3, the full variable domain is DGGITQSPKYLFRKEGQNVTLSCEQNLNHDAMYWYRQDPGQGLRLIYYSQIVNDFQKGDIAEGYSVSREKKESFPLTVTSAQKNPTAFYLCASSILRTGSTDTQYFGPGTRLTVL.

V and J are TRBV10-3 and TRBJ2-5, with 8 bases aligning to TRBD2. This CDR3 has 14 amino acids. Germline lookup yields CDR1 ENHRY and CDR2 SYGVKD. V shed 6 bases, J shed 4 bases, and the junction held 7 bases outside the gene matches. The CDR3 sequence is CAIRGREAGETQYF. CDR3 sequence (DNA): TGTGCCATCAGAGGGCGGGAGGCGGGAGAGACCCAGTACTTC.

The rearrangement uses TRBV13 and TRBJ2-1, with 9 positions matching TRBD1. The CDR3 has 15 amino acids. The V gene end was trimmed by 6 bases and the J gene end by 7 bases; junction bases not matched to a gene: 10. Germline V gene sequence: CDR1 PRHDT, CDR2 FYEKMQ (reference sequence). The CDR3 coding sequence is TGTGCCAGCAGATATTACCGGGACAGGGATAATGAGCAGTTCTTC. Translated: CASRYYRDRDNEQFF.

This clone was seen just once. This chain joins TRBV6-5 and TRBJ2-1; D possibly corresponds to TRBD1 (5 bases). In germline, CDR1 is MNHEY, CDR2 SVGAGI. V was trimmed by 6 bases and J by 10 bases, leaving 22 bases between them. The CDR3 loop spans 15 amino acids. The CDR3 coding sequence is TGTGCCAGCAGCTCGCTCCCCCCACAGGAAGGGGAGCAGTTCTTC. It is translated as CASSSLPPQEGEQFF.

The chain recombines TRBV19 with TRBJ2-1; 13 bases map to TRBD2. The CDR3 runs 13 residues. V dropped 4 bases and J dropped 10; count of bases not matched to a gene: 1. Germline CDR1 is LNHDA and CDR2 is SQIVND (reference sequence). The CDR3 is CASSKGLAGEQFF. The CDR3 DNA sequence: TGTGCCAGTAGTAAGGGACTAGCGGGGGAGCAGTTCTTC. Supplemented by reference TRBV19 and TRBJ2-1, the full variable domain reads DGGITQSPKYLFRKEGQNVTLSCEQNLNHDAMYWYRQDPGQGLRLIYYSQIVNDFQKGDIAEGYSVSREKKESFPLTVTSAQKNPTAFYLCASSKGLAGEQFFGPGTRLTVL.

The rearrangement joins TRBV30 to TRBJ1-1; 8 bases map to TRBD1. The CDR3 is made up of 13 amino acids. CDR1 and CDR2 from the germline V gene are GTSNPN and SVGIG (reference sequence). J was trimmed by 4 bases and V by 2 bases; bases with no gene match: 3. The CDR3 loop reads CAWSPGGITEAFF. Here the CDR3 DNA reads TGTGCCTGGAGTCCAGGGGGCATCACTGAAGCTTTCTTT. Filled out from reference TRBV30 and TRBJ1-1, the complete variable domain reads SQTIHQWPATLVQPVGSPLSLECTVEGTSNPNLYWYRQAAGRGLQLLFYSVGIGQISSEVPQNLSASRPQDRQFILSSKKLLLSDSGFYLCAWSPGGITEAFFGQGTRLTVV.

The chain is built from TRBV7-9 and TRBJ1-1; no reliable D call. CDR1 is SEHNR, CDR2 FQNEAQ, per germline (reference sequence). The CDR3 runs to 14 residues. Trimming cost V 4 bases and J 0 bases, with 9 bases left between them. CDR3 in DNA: TGTGCCAGCAGCTCCTTTGAACTGAACACTGAAGCTTTCTTT. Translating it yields CASSSFELNTEAFF.

The CDR3 is CASSDLQRTTTYEQYF. CDR3 nucleotides: TGTGCCAGCAGTGATTTACAGCGAACTACCACCTACGAGCAGTACTTC. This chain uses TRBV6-1 with TRBJ2-7; the D is unclear. V shed 3 bases and J shed 2 bases, with 17 bases lying between them. Germline values: CDR1 MNHNS, CDR2 SASEGT. The CDR3 runs 16 residues.

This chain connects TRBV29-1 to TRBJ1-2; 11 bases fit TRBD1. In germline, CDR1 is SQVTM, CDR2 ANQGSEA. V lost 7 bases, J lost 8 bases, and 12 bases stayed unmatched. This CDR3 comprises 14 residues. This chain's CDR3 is CSARTGGALGGYTF. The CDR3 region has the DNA TGCAGCGCCCGGACAGGGGGCGCGTTAGGGGGCTACACCTTC.

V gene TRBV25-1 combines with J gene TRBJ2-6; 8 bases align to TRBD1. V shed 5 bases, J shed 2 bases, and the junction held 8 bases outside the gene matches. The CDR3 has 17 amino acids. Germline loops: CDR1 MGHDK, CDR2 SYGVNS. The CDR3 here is CASSPNLQGAGANVLTF. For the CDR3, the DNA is TGTGCCAGCAGTCCAAACCTACAGGGGGCTGGGGCCAACGTCCTGACTTTC.

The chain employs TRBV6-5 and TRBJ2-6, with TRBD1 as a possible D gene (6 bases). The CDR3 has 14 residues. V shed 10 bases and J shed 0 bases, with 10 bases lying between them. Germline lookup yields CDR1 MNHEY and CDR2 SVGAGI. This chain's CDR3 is CATRGDSGANVLTF. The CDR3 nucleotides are TGTGCCACCAGGGGTGACTCTGGGGCCAACGTCCTGACTTTC.

The CDR3, as DNA: TGCAGCGTTGAAACGGGGTTCGGACCGGGACAGGGCTTAGCTAACTATGGCTACACCTTC. Translated: CSVETGFGPGQGLANYGYTF. The chain couples TRBV29-1 to TRBJ1-2, with 9 nucleotides matching TRBD1. Germline V gives CDR1 SQVTM, CDR2 ANQGSEA. Germline trimming cut 2 bases from V and 0 bases from J; bases unmatched to any gene: 19. CDR3 length: 20 amino acids.

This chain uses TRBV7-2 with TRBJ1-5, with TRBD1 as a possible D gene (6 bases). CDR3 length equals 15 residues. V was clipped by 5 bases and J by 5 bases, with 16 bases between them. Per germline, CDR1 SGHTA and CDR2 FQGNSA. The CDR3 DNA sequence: TGTGCCAGCAGCCGTACCTCAGGGGTTGATCAGCCCCAGCATTTT. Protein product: CASSRTSGVDQPQHF.

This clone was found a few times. The CDR3 reads CASSDQPGQGSEQYF. DNA of the CDR3: TGTGCCAGCAGCGACCAACCGGGACAGGGTTCGGAGCAGTACTTC. V and J are TRBV6-1 and TRBJ2-7; 9 bases line up with TRBD1. V lost 6 bases, J lost 7 bases, and 13 bases stayed unmatched. The length of the CDR3 is 15 residues. Germline CDR1 MNHNS, CDR2 SASEGT.